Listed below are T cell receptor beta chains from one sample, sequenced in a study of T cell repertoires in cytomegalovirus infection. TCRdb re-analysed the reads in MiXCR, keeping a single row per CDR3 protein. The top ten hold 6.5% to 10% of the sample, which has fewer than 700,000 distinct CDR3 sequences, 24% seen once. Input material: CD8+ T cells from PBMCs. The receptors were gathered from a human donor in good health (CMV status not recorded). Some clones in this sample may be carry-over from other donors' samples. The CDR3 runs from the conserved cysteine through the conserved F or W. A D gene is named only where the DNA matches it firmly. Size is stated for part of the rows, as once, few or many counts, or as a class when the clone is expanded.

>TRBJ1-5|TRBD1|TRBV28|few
CASSSTGELHQPQHF
TGTGCCAGCAGTTCGACAGGGGAGTTACATCAGCCCCAGCATTTT
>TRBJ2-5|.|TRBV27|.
CASSSASRIQETQYF
TGTGCCAGCAGTTCGGCTAGCAGAATCCAAGAGACCCAGTACTTC
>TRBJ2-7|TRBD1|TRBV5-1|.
CASSFRTGDYEQYF
TGCGCCAGCAGCTTTAGGACAGGGGACTACGAGCAGTACTTC
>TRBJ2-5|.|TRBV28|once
CATLSGWQETQYF
TGTGCCACCCTTTCGGGCTGGCAAGAGACCCAGTACTTC
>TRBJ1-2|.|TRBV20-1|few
CSARETENYGYTF
TGCAGTGCTAGGGAGACAGAGAACTATGGCTACACCTTC
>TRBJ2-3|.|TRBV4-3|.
CASSARGADTQYF
TGCGCCAGCAGCGCCCGAGGAGCAGATACGCAGTATTTT
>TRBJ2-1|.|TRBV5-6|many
CASSLDVYNEQFF
TGTGCCAGCAGCTTGGATGTCTACAATGAGCAGTTCTTC
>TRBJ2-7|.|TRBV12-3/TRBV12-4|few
CASSSLPGLGLQYF
TGTGCCAGCAGTTCACTTCCGGGACTGGGTTTGCAGTACTTC
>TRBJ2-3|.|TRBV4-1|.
CASSQAGNTDTQYF
TGCGCCAGCAGCCAGGCGGGGAACACAGATACGCAGTATTTT
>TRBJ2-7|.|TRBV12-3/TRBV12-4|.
CASRAPGGSSYEQYF
TGTGCCAGCAGGGCGCCCGGGGGAAGCTCCTACGAGCAGTACTTC
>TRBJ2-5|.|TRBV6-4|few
CASSDSLNGALGETQYF
TGTGCCAGCAGTGACTCCTTAAACGGTGCCCTAGGGGAGACCCAGTACTTC
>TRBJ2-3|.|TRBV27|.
CASRWLPAGTDTQYF
TGTGCCAGCAGATGGCTGCCCGCGGGCACAGATACGCAGTATTTT
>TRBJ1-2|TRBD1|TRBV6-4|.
CASSAGQIYDYTF
TGTGCCAGCAGTGCGGGACAGATCTATGACTACACCTTC
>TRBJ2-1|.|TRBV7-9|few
CASSTPSTGVSYNEQFF
TGTGCCAGCAGCACCCCCTCTACGGGGGTCTCCTACAATGAGCAGTTCTTC
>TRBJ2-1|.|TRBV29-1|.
CSVGSSEQFF
TGCAGCGTTGGTTCGAGTGAGCAGTTCTTC
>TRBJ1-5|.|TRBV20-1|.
CSARPGTRQPQHF
TGCAGTGCTAGACCGGGGACGAGGCAGCCCCAGCATTTT
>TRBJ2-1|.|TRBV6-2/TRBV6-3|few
CASSYYGDEQFF
TGTGCCAGCAGTTACTACGGGGATGAGCAGTTCTTC
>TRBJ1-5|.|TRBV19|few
CASSAGVPQHF
TGTGCCAGTAGTGCCGGAGTGCCCCAGCATTTT
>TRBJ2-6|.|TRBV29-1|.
CSVPILDPYSGANVLTF
TGCAGCGTCCCGATACTGGATCCTTATTCTGGGGCCAACGTCCTGACTTTC
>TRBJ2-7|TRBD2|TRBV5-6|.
CASSFRGDSYEQYF
TGTGCCAGCAGCTTTCGGGGGGACTCCTACGAGCAGTACTTC
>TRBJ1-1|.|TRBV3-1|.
CASSHPAYRAGPTEAFF
TGTGCCAGCAGCCACCCTGCGTACAGGGCTGGACCGACTGAAGCTTTCTTT
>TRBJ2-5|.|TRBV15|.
CATSVRAGAQETQYF
TGTGCCACCAGCGTGAGGGCAGGGGCCCAAGAGACCCAGTACTTC
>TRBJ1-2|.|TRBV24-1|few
CATSDRTTHYGYTF
TGTGCCACCAGTGACCGGACAACCCACTATGGCTACACCTTC
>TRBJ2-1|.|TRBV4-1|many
CASSQELAAYNEQFF
TGCGCCAGCAGCCAAGAATTGGCAGCCTACAATGAGCAGTTCTTC
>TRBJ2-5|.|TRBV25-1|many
CASSDWGNQETQYF
TGTGCCAGCAGTGATTGGGGGAACCAAGAGACCCAGTACTTC
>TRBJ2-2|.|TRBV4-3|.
CASSLQVETNTGELFF
TGCGCCAGCAGCCTACAGGTGGAGACGAACACCGGGGAGCTGTTTTTT
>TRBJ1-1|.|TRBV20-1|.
CSASGGYWTEAFF
TGCAGTGCTAGCGGCGGGTACTGGACTGAAGCTTTCTTT
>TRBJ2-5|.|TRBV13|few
CASSGSPWTSQETQYF
TGTGCCAGCAGCGGAAGTCCGTGGACTTCCCAAGAGACCCAGTACTTC
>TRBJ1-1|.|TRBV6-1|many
CASSPTGTMGNTEAFF
TGTGCCAGCAGTCCTACCGGGACGATGGGGAACACTGAAGCTTTCTTT
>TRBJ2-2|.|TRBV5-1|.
CASSLDYTNTGELFF
TGCGCCAGCAGCTTAGACTACACGAACACCGGGGAGCTGTTTTTT
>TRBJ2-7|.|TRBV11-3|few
CASSLGTSSHEQYF
TGTGCCAGCAGCTTAGGGACGTCGAGCCACGAGCAGTACTTC
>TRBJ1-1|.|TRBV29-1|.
CSVEEVGTEAFF
TGCAGCGTTGAAGAGGTTGGCACTGAAGCTTTCTTT
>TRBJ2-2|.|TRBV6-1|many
CASTSLTDFTGELFF
TGTGCCAGCACTTCATTAACAGATTTCACCGGGGAGCTGTTTTTT
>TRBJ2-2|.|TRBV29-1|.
CSGDEDIGELFF
TGCAGCGGGGATGAGGACATCGGGGAGCTGTTTTTT
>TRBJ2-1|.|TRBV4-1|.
CASSQTRLNEQFF
TGCGCCAGCAGCCAAACTAGATTAAATGAGCAGTTCTTC
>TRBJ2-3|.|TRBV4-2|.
CASSQETGPSSTDTQYF
TGTGCCAGCAGCCAAGAAACAGGGCCGTCTAGCACAGATACGCAGTATTTT
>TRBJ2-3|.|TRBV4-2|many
CASSQHPGTTDTQYF
TGTGCCAGCAGCCAGCACCCGGGAACCACAGATACGCAGTATTTT
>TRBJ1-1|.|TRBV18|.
CAGTAGNTEAFF
TGTGCCGGAACGGCGGGGAACACTGAAGCTTTCTTT
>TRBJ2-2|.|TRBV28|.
CASSPVDGTGELFF
TGTGCCAGCAGTCCAGTGGACGGGACCGGGGAGCTGTTTTTT
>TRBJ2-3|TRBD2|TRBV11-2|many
CASSPDPSGGTDTQYF
TGTGCCAGCAGCCCAGATCCTAGCGGGGGCACAGATACGCAGTATTTT
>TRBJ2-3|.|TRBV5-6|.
CASSSAGTTTDTQYF
TGTGCCAGCAGCTCCGCCGGGACGACCACAGATACGCAGTATTTT